Listed below are T cell receptor beta chains from one sample, sequenced in a study of tumor and adjacent non-tumor tissue in lung cancer. TCRdb reanalysed the multiplex PCR reads using MiXCR and keeps one entry per CDR3 protein. The sample includes about 200,000 distinct CDR3 sequences, approximately 74% of them seen just once. Sequenced material: lung tumor tissue. These TCRs come from a man aged 60 to 75 with non-small cell lung cancer. CDR3s include the opening cysteine and the closing phenylalanine or tryptophan. A D gene is named only where the DNA matches it firmly. Clone size appears in some rows only: once, few, many, or a class for an expanded clone.

D gene,J gene,clone size,V gene,CDR3 protein
NA,TRBJ2-1,few,TRBV2,CASTGGQPGNEQFF
NA,TRBJ1-2,NA,TRBV5-4,CTSSLDNYAYTF
NA,TRBJ2-5,many,TRBV20-1,CSARVVSQATQYF
NA,TRBJ2-7,NA,TRBV11-3,CASSLDLIVNEQYF
NA,TRBJ1-6,many,TRBV4-2,CASSPLLNSPLHF
NA,TRBJ2-3,once,TRBV12-3/TRBV12-4,CSSTLVSTDTQYF
TRBD1,TRBJ1-1,few,TRBV29-1,CSATTGATGNTEAFF
NA,TRBJ2-1,NA,TRBV11-3,CASSLEGRPGDEQFF
NA,TRBJ1-3,NA,TRBV12-3/TRBV12-4,CPSSTGGNTIYF
TRBD2,TRBJ2-1,few,TRBV28,CASSSPVGPLAGAPWEQFF
NA,TRBJ1-2,NA,TRBV12-3/TRBV12-4,CTSSWDGYYGYTF
NA,TRBJ2-3,NA,TRBV28,CASSFSADTQYF
NA,TRBJ1-5,few,TRBV20-1,CSALSTDDSNQPQHF
NA,TRBJ2-1,NA,TRBV5-1,CASSFDPEGDSYNERFF
NA,TRBJ2-1,NA,TRBV6-2/TRBV6-3,CASSPQESSSCNEQFF
NA,TRBJ1-5,NA,TRBV12-3/TRBV12-4,CASSLGQNSQPQHF
TRBD1,TRBJ2-2,NA,TRBV12-5,CASGFWTGPNTGELFF
NA,TRBJ1-1,NA,TRBV11-3,CASSLLIMITETFF
NA,TRBJ1-2,NA,TRBV6-1,CASSESAGVGGNTF